This T cell receptor (beta chain) was sequenced during a study of shared clonotypes between healthy human individuals. About the study: In total, the donors were a couple of women and a few men aged 18 to 49.

Data came from immunoSEQ multiplex PCR; TCRdb stores just in-frame clones and leaves some out. The table records nearly 2 million clones, roughly 95% of them present only once. Naive CD8 cells lacked CD45RO and underwent positive selection for CCR7, leaving out terminally differentiated effector memory CD45RA+ cells. Germline values: CDR1 SGHDT, CDR2 YYEEEE. CDR3 length equals 14 residues. Trimming removed 1 base from V and 0 bases from J, with 8 bases in between. The TCR originated in a man younger than 30 in good health. The sequenced material came from naive CD8+ T cells sorted from blood. The rearrangement joins TRBV5-6 to TRBJ2-7, with D hard to call. The CDR3 here is CASSLFGDSYEQYF. The CDR3, as DNA: TGTGCCAGCAGCTTGTTTGGGGACTCCTACGAGCAGTACTTC. The full variable domain, its missing parts supplied by reference TRBV5-6 and TRBJ2-7, is DAGVTQSPTHLIKTRGQQVTLRCSPKSGHDTVSWYQQALGQGPQFIFQYYEEEERQRGNFPDRFSGHQFPNYSSELNVNALLLGDSALYLCASSLFGDSYEQYFGPGTRLTVT.